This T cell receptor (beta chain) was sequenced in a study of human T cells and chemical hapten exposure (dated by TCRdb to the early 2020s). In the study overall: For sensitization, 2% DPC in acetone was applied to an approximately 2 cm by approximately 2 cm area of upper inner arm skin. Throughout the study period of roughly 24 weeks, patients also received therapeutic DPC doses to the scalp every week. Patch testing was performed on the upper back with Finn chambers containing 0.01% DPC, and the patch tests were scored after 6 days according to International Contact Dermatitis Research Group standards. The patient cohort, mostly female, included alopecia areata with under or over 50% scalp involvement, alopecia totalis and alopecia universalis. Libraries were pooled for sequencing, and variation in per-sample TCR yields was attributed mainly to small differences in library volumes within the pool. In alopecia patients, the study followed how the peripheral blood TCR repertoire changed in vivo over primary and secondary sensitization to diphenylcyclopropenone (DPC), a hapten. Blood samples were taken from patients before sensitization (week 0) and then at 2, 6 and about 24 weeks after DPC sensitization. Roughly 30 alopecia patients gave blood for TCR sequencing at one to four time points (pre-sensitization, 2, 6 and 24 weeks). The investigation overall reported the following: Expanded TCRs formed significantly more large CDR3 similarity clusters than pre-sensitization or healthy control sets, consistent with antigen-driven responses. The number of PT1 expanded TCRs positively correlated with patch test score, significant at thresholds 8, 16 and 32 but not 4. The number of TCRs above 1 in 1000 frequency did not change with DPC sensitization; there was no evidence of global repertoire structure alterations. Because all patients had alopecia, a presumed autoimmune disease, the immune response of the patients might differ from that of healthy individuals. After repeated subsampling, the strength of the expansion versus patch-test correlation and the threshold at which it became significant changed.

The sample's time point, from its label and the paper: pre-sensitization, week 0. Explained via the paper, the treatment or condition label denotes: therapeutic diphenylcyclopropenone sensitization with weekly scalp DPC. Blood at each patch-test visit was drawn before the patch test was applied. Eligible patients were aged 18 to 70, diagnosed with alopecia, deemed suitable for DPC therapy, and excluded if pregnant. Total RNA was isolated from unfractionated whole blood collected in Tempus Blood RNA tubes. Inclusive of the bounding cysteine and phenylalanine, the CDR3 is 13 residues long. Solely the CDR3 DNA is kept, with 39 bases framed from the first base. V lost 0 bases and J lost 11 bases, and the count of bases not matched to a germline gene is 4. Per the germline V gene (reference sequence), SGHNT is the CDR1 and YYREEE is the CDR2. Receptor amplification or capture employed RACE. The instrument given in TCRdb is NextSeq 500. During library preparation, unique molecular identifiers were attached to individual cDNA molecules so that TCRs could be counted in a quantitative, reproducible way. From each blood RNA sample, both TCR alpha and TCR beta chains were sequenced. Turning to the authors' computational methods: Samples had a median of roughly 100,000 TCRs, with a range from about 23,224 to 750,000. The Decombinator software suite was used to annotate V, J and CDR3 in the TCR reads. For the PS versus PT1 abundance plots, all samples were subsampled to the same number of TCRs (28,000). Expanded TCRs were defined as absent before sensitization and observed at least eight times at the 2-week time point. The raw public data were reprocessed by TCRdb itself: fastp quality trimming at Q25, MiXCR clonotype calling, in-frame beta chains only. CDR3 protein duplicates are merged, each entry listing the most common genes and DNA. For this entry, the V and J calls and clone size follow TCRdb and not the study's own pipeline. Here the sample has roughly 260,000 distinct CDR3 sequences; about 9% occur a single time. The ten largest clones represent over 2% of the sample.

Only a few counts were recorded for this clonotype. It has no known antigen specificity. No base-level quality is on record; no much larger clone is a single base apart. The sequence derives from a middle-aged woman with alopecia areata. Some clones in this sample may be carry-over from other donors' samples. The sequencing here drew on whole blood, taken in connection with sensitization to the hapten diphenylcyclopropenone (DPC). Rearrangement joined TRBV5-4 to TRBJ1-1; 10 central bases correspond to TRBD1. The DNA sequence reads TGTGCCAGCAGCTTGGCGGACAGGGGGACGGCTTTCTTT. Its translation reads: CASSLADRGTAFF.